This T cell receptor (beta chain) was captured in a study of Graves' ophthalmopathy and Graves' hyperthyroidism. General observations from the study: Ophthalmopathy and stable hyperthyroidism were discriminated by a 13-signature model, with over 85% sensitivity and around 81% specificity.

Ophthalmopathy donors showed moderate-to-severe activity, CAS ≥3, NOSPECS ≥4 and a duration under 3 months. Physicians reached a diagnosis by relying on clinical symptoms, serum thyroxine, TRAb, thyroid ultrasound and orbital computed tomography. Beta-chain TCR CDR3 regions were amplified from RNA transcripts. HTBI primers primed a first-round RT-PCR, and a second-round multiplex PCR followed. TCRdb re-derived calls from the multiplex PCR reads in MiXCR, one entry per CDR3 protein. The table has 600,000 to 950,000 distinct CDR3 sequences, 35% to 50% seen once. CDR1 is SGHRS, CDR2 YFSETQ, per germline. The CDR3 runs to 16 residues. In the case of this clonotype: Its target is not known. The junction departs from germline at one end; a sequencing error may be responsible.

Specimen: peripheral blood. The chain uses TRBV5-1 and TRBJ2-7; no clear D gene. The receptor was isolated from an adult man with Graves' ophthalmopathy. CDR3 nucleotide sequence: TGCACCAGCAGCCGGGTGGCAGGTTCGAACTCGGACGAGCAGTACTTC. Protein: CTSSRVAGSNSDEQYF.